Listed below are T cell receptor beta chains from one sample, sequenced in a study of T cell responses to AZD1222 COVID-19 vaccine. The protocol was immunoSEQ multiplex PCR, while the TCRdb copy is restricted to in-frame clones and leaves out a portion. This sample has around 150,000 clones, with roughly 92% found just once. The sample in question was peripheral blood, obtained on day 0 of AZD1222 vaccination. These receptors were collected from an adult in good health. CDR3s include the opening cysteine and the closing phenylalanine or tryptophan. The order of the fields is D gene, V gene, clone size, J gene, CDR3 length, CDR3 protein, CDR3 DNA. D genes are given only for firm matches. Only part of the rows carry a size: once, few, many, or a class if the clone is expanded.

d_gene: TRBD1; v_gene: TRBV6-1; abundance: .; j_gene: TRBJ1-5; len: 16; CDR3aa: CASSEFRGPSNQPQHF; CDR3nt: TGTGCCAGCAGTGAATTCAGGGGGCCTAGCAATCAGCCCCAGCATTTT
d_gene: TRBD1; v_gene: TRBV19; abundance: .; j_gene: TRBJ2-3; len: 16; CDR3aa: CASSVWGQDDTDTQYF; CDR3nt: TGTGCCAGTAGCGTCTGGGGACAGGATGACACAGATACGCAGTATTTT
d_gene: .; v_gene: TRBV28; abundance: few; j_gene: TRBJ2-3; len: 16; CDR3aa: CASSLDRGGETDTQYF; CDR3nt: TGTGCCAGCAGTCTGGACCGGGGTGGGGAGACAGATACGCAGTATTTT
d_gene: TRBD1; v_gene: TRBV6-1; abundance: .; j_gene: TRBJ1-3; len: 15; CDR3aa: CASSHPPGQSNTIYF; CDR3nt: TGTGCCAGCAGTCATCCACCGGGACAGTCAAACACCATATATTTT
d_gene: .; v_gene: TRBV7-2; abundance: .; j_gene: TRBJ2-3; len: 15; CDR3aa: CASAMVRNPGDTQYF; CDR3nt: TGTGCCAGCGCGATGGTCAGGAATCCGGGGGATACGCAGTATTTT
d_gene: TRBD1; v_gene: TRBV7-2; abundance: .; j_gene: TRBJ2-2; len: 17; CDR3aa: CASSLTRQGAGTGELFF; CDR3nt: TGTGCCAGCAGCTTAACCCGACAGGGGGCGGGCACCGGGGAGCTGTTTTTT
d_gene: TRBD2; v_gene: TRBV19; abundance: .; j_gene: TRBJ2-3; len: 18; CDR3aa: CASRPWTSGRAATDTQYF; CDR3nt: TGTGCCAGTAGGCCCTGGACTAGCGGGAGGGCCGCCACAGATACGCAGTATTTT
d_gene: .; v_gene: TRBV28; abundance: .; j_gene: TRBJ1-6; len: 16; CDR3aa: CASSLETGGRSSPLHF; CDR3nt: TGTGCCAGCAGTTTAGAAACGGGGGGAAGAAGCTCACCCCTCCACTTT
d_gene: .; v_gene: TRBV2; abundance: .; j_gene: TRBJ2-3; len: 13; CDR3aa: CASSLTRGDTQYF; CDR3nt: TGTGCCAGCAGTTTGACGAGGGGTGATACGCAGTATTTT
d_gene: TRBD1; v_gene: TRBV7-3; abundance: .; j_gene: TRBJ2-3; len: 13; CDR3aa: CASSNPGQVMQYF; CDR3nt: TGTGCCAGCAGCAATCCGGGACAGGTAATGCAGTATTTT
d_gene: TRBD1; v_gene: TRBV11-2; abundance: .; j_gene: TRBJ1-3; len: 15; CDR3aa: CASSRDSRFGNTIYF; CDR3nt: TGTGCCAGCAGCCGGGACAGTAGGTTCGGAAACACCATATATTTT
d_gene: TRBD1; v_gene: TRBV2; abundance: .; j_gene: TRBJ2-5; len: 12; CDR3aa: CAGRQGGETQYF; CDR3nt: TGTGCCGGAAGACAGGGGGGAGAGACCCAGTACTTC
d_gene: TRBD1; v_gene: TRBV28; abundance: .; j_gene: TRBJ1-1; len: 13; CDR3aa: CASSPTGDTEAFF; CDR3nt: TGTGCCAGCAGTCCCACAGGGGACACTGAAGCTTTCTTT
d_gene: TRBD1; v_gene: TRBV7-9; abundance: .; j_gene: TRBJ1-6; len: 14; CDR3aa: CASSKGQGGSPLHF; CDR3nt: TGTGCCAGCAGCAAAGGACAGGGTGGTTCACCCCTCCACTTT
d_gene: TRBD1; v_gene: TRBV29-1; abundance: .; j_gene: TRBJ1-2; len: 16; CDR3aa: CSVEGYQYTGGYGYTF; CDR3nt: TGCAGCGTTGAAGGTTACCAATATACAGGGGGCTATGGCTACACCTTC
d_gene: TRBD1; v_gene: TRBV28; abundance: .; j_gene: TRBJ1-1; len: 18; CDR3aa: CASSPGTALGLRNTEAFF; CDR3nt: TGTGCCAGCAGTCCAGGGACAGCGTTGGGCCTTCGGAACACTGAAGCTTTCTTT
d_gene: .; v_gene: TRBV6-2/TRBV6-3; abundance: .; j_gene: TRBJ1-1; len: 12; CDR3aa: CASSYENTEAFF; CDR3nt: TGTGCCAGCAGTTACGAGAACACTGAAGCTTTCTTT
d_gene: TRBD1; v_gene: TRBV28; abundance: .; j_gene: TRBJ1-2; len: 16; CDR3aa: CASSLLTPGQGDGYTF; CDR3nt: TGTGCCAGCAGTTTATTAACCCCGGGACAGGGGGATGGCTACACCTTC
d_gene: .; v_gene: TRBV12-5; abundance: .; j_gene: TRBJ1-3; len: 14; CDR3aa: CATGQGSSGNTIYF; CDR3nt: TGTGCTACCGGGCAGGGGAGCTCTGGAAACACCATATATTTT
d_gene: TRBD2; v_gene: TRBV28; abundance: .; j_gene: TRBJ2-1; len: 14; CDR3aa: CASTSGGAYNEQFF; CDR3nt: TGTGCCAGCACGAGCGGGGGGGCCTACAATGAGCAGTTCTTC
d_gene: TRBD1; v_gene: TRBV6-1; abundance: .; j_gene: TRBJ1-5; len: 15; CDR3aa: CASSETQGGEDSQHF; CDR3nt: TGTGCCAGCAGTGAGACCCAGGGGGGTGAAGATTCCCAGCATTTT
d_gene: .; v_gene: TRBV4-1; abundance: few; j_gene: TRBJ1-6; len: 16; CDR3aa: CASSQDHRQGNSPLHF; CDR3nt: TGCGCCAGCAGCCAAGATCATCGGCAGGGTAATTCACCCCTCCACTTT
d_gene: TRBD2; v_gene: TRBV5-8; abundance: .; j_gene: TRBJ2-2; len: 17; CDR3aa: CASRIAPTSGDTGELFF; CDR3nt: TGTGCCAGCAGGATTGCGCCGACTAGCGGTGACACCGGGGAGCTGTTTTTT
d_gene: .; v_gene: TRBV5-4; abundance: .; j_gene: TRBJ1-2; len: 14; CDR3aa: CASSSDTGNYGYTF; CDR3nt: TGTGCCAGCAGCTCGGATACAGGGAATTATGGCTACACCTTC
d_gene: .; v_gene: TRBV5-6; abundance: .; j_gene: TRBJ1-2; len: 14; CDR3aa: CASSLENGDYGYTF; CDR3nt: TGTGCCAGCAGCTTGGAAAACGGCGACTATGGCTACACCTTC
d_gene: .; v_gene: TRBV5-3; abundance: .; j_gene: TRBJ1-3; len: 16; CDR3aa: CARSLGEVPSGNTIYF; CDR3nt: TGTGCCAGAAGCTTGGGTGAGGTACCCTCTGGAAACACCATATATTTT
d_gene: TRBD2; v_gene: TRBV27; abundance: .; j_gene: TRBJ2-3; len: 15; CDR3aa: CASSQRGGRTDTQYF; CDR3nt: TGTGCCAGCAGCCAGCGGGGGGGGAGGACAGATACGCAGTATTTT
d_gene: .; v_gene: TRBV5-4; abundance: .; j_gene: TRBJ2-1; len: 15; CDR3aa: CASSLTTGSFNEQFF; CDR3nt: TGTGCCAGCAGCTTGACCACAGGGTCTTTCAATGAGCAGTTCTTC
d_gene: TRBD1; v_gene: TRBV27; abundance: .; j_gene: TRBJ1-6; len: 17; CDR3aa: CASSRGNRDRVNSPLHF; CDR3nt: TGTGCCAGCAGTAGGGGGAACCGGGACAGGGTCAATTCACCCCTCCACTTT